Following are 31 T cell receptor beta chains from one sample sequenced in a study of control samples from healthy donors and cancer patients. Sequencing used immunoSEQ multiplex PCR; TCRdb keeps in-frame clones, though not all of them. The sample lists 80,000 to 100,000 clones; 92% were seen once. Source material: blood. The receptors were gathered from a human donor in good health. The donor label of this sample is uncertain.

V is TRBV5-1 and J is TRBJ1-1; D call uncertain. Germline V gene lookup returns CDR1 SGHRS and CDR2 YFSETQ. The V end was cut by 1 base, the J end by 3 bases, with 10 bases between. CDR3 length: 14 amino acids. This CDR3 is CASSLRVGHTEAFF. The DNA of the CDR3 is TGCGCCAGCAGCTTGAGGGTGGGCCACACTGAAGCTTTCTTT.

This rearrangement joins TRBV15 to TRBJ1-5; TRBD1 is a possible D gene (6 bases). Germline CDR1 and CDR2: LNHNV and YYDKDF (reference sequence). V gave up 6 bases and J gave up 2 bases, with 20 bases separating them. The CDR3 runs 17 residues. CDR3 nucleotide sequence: TGTGCCACCAGAGGAGAGGGGGGCGGGTATGGCAATCAGCCCCAGCATTTT. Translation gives CATRGEGGGYGNQPQHF.

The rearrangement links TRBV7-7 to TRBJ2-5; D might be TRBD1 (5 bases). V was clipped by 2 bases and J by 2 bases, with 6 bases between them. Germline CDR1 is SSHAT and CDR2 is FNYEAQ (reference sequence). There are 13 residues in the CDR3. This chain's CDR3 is CASSLNRQETQYF. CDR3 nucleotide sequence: TGTGCCAGCAGCTTAAACAGGCAAGAGACCCAGTACTTC.

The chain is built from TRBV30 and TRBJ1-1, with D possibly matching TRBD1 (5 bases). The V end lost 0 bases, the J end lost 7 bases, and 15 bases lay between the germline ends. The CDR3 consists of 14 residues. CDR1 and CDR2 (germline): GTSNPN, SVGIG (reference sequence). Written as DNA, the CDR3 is TGTGCCTGGAGTGTACCCCCTGGGGCAGTTGAAGCTTTCTTT. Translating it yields CAWSVPPGAVEAFF. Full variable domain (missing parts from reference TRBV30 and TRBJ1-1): SQTIHQWPATLVQPVGSPLSLECTVEGTSNPNLYWYRQAAGRGLQLLFYSVGIGQISSEVPQNLSASRPQDRQFILSSKKLLLSDSGFYLCAWSVPPGAVEAFFGQGTRLTVV.

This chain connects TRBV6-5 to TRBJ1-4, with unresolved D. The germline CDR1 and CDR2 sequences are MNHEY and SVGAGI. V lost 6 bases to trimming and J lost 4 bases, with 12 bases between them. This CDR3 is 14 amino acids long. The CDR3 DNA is TGTGCCAGCAGGGGAGGTGCCTTTAATGAAAAACTGTTTTTT. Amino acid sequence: CASRGGAFNEKLFF.

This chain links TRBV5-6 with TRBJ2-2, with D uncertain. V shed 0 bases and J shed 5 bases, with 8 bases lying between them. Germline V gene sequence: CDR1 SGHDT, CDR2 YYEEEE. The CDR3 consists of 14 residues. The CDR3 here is CASSLVLGTGELFF. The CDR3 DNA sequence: TGTGCCAGCAGCTTGGTTTTGGGGACCGGGGAGCTGTTTTTT.

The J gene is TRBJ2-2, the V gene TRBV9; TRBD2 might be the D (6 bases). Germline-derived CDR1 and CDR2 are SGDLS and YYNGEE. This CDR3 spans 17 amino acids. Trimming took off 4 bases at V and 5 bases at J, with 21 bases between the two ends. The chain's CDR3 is CASSPPLGRGETGELFF. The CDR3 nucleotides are TGTGCCAGCAGCCCACCCTTGGGGCGGGGTGAGACCGGGGAGCTGTTTTTT.

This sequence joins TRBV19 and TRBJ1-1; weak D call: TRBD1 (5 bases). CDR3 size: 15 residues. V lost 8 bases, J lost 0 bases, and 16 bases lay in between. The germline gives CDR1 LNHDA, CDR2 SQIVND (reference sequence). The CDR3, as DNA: TGTGCCAGTGTGCGACCGGGGCGCCTGAACACTGAAGCTTTCTTT. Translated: CASVRPGRLNTEAFF.

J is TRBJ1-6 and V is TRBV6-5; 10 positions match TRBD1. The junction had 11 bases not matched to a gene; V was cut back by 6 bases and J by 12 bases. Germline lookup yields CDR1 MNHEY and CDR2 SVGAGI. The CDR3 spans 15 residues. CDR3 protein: CASSMGQGFRGPLHF. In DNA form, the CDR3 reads TGTGCCAGCAGCATGGGACAGGGGTTCCGAGGACCCCTCCACTTT.

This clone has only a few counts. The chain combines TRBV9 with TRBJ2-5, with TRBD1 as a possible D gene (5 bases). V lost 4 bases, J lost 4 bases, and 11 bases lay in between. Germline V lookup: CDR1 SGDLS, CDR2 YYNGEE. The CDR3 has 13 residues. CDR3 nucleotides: TGTGCCAGCAGCCCCAGCCAGGGAGAGACCCAGTACTTC. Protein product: CASSPSQGETQYF.

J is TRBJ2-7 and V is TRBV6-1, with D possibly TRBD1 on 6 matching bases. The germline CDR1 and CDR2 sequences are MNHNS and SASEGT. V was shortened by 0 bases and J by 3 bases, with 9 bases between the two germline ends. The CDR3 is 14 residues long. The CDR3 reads CASSEAQGIYEQYF. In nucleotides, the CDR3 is TGTGCCAGCAGTGAAGCACAGGGAATCTACGAGCAGTACTTC.

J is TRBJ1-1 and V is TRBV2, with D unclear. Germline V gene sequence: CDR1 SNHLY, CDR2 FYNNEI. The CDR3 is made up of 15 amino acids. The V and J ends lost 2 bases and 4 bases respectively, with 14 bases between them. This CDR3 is CASSEYRRPTTEAFF. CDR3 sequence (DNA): TGTGCCAGCAGTGAATATCGTCGGCCCACCACTGAAGCTTTCTTT.

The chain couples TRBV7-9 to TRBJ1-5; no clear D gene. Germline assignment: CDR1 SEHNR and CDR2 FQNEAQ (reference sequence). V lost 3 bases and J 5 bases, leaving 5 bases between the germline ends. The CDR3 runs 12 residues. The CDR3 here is CASSLGDQPQHF. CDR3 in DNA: TGTGCCAGCAGCTTGGGTGATCAGCCCCAGCATTTT.

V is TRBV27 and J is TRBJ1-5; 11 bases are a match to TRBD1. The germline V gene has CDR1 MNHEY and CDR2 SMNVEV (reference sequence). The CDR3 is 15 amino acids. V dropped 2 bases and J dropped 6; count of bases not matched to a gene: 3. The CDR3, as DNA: TGTGCCAGCAGTTTAGGACAGGGGGCAGCTCAGCCCCAGCATTTT. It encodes CASSLGQGAAQPQHF.

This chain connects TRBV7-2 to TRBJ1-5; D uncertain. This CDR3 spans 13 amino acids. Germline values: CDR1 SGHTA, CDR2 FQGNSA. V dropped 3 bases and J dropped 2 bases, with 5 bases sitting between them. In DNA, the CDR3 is TGTGCCAGCAGCTTCCAGGGCAATCAGCCCCAGCATTTT. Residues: CASSFQGNQPQHF.

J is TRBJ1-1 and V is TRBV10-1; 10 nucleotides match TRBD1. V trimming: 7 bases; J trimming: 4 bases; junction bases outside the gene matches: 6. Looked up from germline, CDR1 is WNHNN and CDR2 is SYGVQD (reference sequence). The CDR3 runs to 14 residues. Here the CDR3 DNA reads TGCGCCAGCACCCCGGGACAGGGGTCCACTGAAGCTTTCTTT. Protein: CASTPGQGSTEAFF.

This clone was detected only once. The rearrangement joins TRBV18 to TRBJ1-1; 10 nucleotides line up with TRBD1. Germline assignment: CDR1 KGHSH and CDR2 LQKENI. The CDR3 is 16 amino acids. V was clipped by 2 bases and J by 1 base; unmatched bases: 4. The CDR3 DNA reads TGTGCCAGCTCACCAAGAGGACAGGGGGGGAACACTGAAGCTTTCTTT. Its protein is CASSPRGQGGNTEAFF.

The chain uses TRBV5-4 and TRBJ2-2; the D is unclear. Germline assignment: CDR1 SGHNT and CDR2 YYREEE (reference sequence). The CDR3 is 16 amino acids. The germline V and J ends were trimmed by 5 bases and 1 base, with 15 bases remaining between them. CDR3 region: CASRDGALRNTGELFF. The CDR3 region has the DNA TGTGCCAGCAGGGATGGAGCCCTCAGGAACACCGGGGAGCTGTTTTTT. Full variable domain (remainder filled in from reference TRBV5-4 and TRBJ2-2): ETGVTQSPTHLIKTRGQQVTLRCSSQSGHNTVSWYQQALGQGPQFIFQYYREEENGRGNFPPRFSGLQFPNYSSELNVNALELDDSALYLCASRDGALRNTGELFFGEGSRLTVL.

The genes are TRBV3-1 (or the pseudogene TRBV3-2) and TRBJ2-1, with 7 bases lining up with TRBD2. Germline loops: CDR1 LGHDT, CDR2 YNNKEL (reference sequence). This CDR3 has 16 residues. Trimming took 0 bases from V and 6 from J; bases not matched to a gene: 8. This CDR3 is CASSQEPAGHLNEQFF. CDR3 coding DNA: TGTGCCAGCAGCCAAGAGCCAGCGGGGCATCTCAATGAGCAGTTCTTC.

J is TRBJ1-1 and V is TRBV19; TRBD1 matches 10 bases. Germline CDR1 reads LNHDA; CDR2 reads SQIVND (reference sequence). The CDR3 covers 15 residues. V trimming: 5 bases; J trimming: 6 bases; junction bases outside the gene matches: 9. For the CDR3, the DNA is TGTGCCAGTAGTCGTAAAGGGACAGGGGCTTCTGAAGCTTTCTTT. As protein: CASSRKGTGASEAFF.

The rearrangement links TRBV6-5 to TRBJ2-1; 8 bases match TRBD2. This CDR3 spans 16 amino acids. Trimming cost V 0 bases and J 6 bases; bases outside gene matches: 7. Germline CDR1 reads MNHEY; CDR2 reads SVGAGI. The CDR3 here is CASSYSIPAGGNEQFF. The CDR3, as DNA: TGTGCCAGCAGTTACTCGATTCCTGCGGGGGGCAATGAGCAGTTCTTC.

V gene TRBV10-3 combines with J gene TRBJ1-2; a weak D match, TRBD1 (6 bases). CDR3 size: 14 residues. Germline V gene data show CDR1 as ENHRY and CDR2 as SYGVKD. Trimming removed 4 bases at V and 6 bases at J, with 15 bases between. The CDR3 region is CAISALQGLDGYTF. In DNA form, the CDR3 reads TGTGCCATCAGTGCCCTCCAGGGGCTTGATGGCTACACCTTC.

CDR3 sequence: CASSMWGGTGELFF. CDR3 DNA: TGTGCCAGTAGTATGTGGGGCGGCACCGGGGAGCTGTTTTTT. The chain links TRBV19 to TRBJ2-2; D might be TRBD1 (5 bases). V shed 3 bases and J shed 4 bases, with 9 bases lying between them. From germline, CDR1 is LNHDA and CDR2 SQIVND (reference sequence). CDR3 length: 14 amino acids.

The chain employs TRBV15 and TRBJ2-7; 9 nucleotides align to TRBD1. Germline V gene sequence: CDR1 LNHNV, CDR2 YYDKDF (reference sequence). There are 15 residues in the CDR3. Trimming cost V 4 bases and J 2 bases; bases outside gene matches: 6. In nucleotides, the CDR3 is TGTGCCACCAGCATAGCCGGGACAGGGCCCTACGAGCAGTACTTC. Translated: CATSIAGTGPYEQYF.

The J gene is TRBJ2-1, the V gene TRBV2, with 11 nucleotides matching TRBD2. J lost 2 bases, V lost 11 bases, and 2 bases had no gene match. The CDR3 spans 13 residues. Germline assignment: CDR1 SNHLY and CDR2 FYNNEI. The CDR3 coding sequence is TGTGCCGGTAGCGGGGGGGCCTACAATGAGCAGTTCTTC. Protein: CAGSGGAYNEQFF.

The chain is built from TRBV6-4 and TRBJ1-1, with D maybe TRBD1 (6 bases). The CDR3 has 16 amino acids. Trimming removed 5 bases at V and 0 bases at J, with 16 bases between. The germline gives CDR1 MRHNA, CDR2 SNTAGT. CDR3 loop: CASSLSGGTMNTEAFF. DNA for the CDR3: TGTGCCAGCAGTCTTTCGGGAGGGACAATGAACACTGAAGCTTTCTTT.

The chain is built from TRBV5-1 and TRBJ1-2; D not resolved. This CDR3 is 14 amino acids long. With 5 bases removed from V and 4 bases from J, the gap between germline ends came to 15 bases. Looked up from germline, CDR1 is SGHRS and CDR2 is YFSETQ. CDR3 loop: CASRESRGSYGYTF. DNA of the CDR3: TGCGCCAGCAGAGAAAGTCGGGGTAGCTATGGCTACACCTTC.

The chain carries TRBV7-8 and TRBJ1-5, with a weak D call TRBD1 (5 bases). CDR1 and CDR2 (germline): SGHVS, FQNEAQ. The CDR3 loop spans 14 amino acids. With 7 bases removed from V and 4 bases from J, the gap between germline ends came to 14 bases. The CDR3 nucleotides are TGTGCCAGCACCCCAGCAGGGCTAAATCAGCCCCAGCATTTT. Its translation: CASTPAGLNQPQHF.

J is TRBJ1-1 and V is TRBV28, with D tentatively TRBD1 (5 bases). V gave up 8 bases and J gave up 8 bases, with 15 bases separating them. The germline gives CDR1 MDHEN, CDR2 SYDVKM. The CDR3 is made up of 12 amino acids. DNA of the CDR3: TGTGCCAGCGCTCAAGGGGTGTCCGAAGCTTTCTTT. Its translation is CASAQGVSEAFF.

The CDR3 bases are TGTGCCAGTAGTTCCCCGAGAACTAAGCAAGAGACCCAGTACTTC. Protein: CASSSPRTKQETQYF. This chain uses TRBV19 with TRBJ2-5; D not resolved. With 5 bases removed from V and 2 bases from J, the gap between germline ends came to 15 bases. This CDR3 has 15 residues. The germline gives CDR1 LNHDA, CDR2 SQIVND (reference sequence).

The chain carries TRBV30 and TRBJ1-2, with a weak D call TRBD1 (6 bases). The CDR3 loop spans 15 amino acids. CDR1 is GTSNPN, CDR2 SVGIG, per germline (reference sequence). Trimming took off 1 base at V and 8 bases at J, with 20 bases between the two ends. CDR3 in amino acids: CAWSATLQGRRGYTF. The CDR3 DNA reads TGTGCCTGGAGTGCCACCTTACAGGGTCGTCGGGGCTACACCTTC.